Following are 26 T cell receptor beta chains from one sample sequenced in a study of blood T cells in healthy people across ages. Then a second PCR, running about 6 to 12 cycles, was carried out with a sample-barcoded 5' primer and a J-beta primer mix. TCRdb redid the calling of the 5' RACE reads with MiXCR, one entry per CDR3 protein. The profile shows around 1.7 million distinct CDR3 sequences, under 30% of them singletons. The specimen sequenced was blood. Receptor source: a woman aged 25-40 years in good health.

The chain uses TRBV9 and TRBJ1-2, with 9 bases lining up with TRBD1. Per the germline V gene, CDR1 is SGDLS and CDR2 is YYNGEE. The CDR3 spans 14 residues. J gave up 6 bases and V 6 bases, and 9 bases lay outside the gene matches. The CDR3 DNA sequence: TGTGCCAGCAATCGGGACAGGGAATCTCATGGCTACACCTTC. Amino acids: CASNRDRESHGYTF.

This clonotype came up many times. The V call is TRBV4-1, the J call TRBJ2-7; D uncertain. This CDR3 region has 14 residues. CDR1 and CDR2 (germline): MGHRA, YSYEKL. V shed 3 bases and J shed 6 bases, with 15 bases lying between them. CDR3 in DNA: TGCGCCAGCAGCCAGACCGACCTAGTAAGCGAGCAGTACTTC. This translates into CASSQTDLVSEQYF.

This chain links TRBV5-1 with TRBJ2-5; D not resolved. V was shortened by 4 bases and J by 6 bases, with 10 bases between the two germline ends. Germline V lookup: CDR1 SGHRS, CDR2 YFSETQ. The CDR3 extends over 12 amino acids. The CDR3 protein is CASSGKPKTQYF. CDR3 in DNA: TGCGCCAGCAGCGGAAAACCAAAGACCCAGTACTTC.

This clonotype came up a few times. The V and J genes are TRBV20-1 and TRBJ1-1; D gene uncertain. The CDR3 is 18 amino acids. Germline values: CDR1 DFQATT, CDR2 SNEGSKA (reference sequence). V lost 1 base and J 0 bases, leaving 21 bases between the germline ends. As DNA, the CDR3 is TGCAGTGCTAGAGGGGTTCGGGCGGCGGCGTTCATGAACACTGAAGCTTTCTTT. Protein sequence: CSARGVRAAAFMNTEAFF.

The V call is TRBV20-1, the J call TRBJ1-5; possibly TRBD1 for D (5 bases). This CDR3 is built from 16 residues. Trimming took off 3 bases at V and 1 base at J, with 16 bases between the two ends. Germline assignment: CDR1 DFQATT and CDR2 SNEGSKA (reference sequence). The CDR3 DNA follows: TGCAGTGCTAGCGGAACTGGGGGAGCAAGCAATCAGCCCCAGCATTTT. Protein product: CSASGTGGASNQPQHF.

The rearrangement uses TRBV6-2 or TRBV6-3 and TRBJ2-1; D is possibly TRBD2 (6 bases). The CDR3 contains 16 residues. V was trimmed by 2 bases and J by 4 bases, leaving 15 bases between them. The V gene's germline CDR1 is MNHEY and CDR2 SVGEGT. The CDR3 loop reads CASSYARDSRYNEQFF. In DNA form, the CDR3 reads TGTGCCAGCAGTTACGCCAGGGACTCTAGATACAATGAGCAGTTCTTC.

This clonotype was counted only a few times. The chain employs TRBV27 and TRBJ1-2; D unclear. CDR1 and CDR2 from the germline V gene are MNHEY and SMNVEV (reference sequence). Trimming took off 1 base at V and 0 bases at J, with 9 bases between the two ends. The CDR3 runs to 15 residues. CDR3 nucleotide sequence: TGTGCCAGCAGTTTATACGCAACGACTAACTATGGCTACACCTTC. Its translation is CASSLYATTNYGYTF.

This clonotype was counted only a few times. The V call is TRBV7-9, the J call TRBJ1-4; possible D gene TRBD1, 5 bases. Germline V lookup: CDR1 SEHNR, CDR2 FQNEAQ (reference sequence). V gave up 5 bases and J gave up 0 bases, with 13 bases separating them. The CDR3 covers 16 residues. The CDR3 reads CASSQDSLATNEKLFF. CDR3 bases: TGTGCCAGCAGCCAAGACAGCCTTGCAACTAATGAAAAACTGTTTTTT. Variable domain in full (rest from reference TRBV7-9 and TRBJ1-4): DTGVSQNPRHKITKRGQNVTFRCDPISEHNRLYWYRQTLGQGPEFLTYFQNEAQLEKSRLLSDRFSAERPKGSFSTLEIQRTEQGDSAMYLCASSQDSLATNEKLFFGSGTQLSVL.

The chain links TRBV29-1 to TRBJ1-2, with D possibly TRBD1 on 5 matching bases. This CDR3 spans 11 amino acids. Trimming left V 6 bases short and J 3 bases short, with 8 bases between. The germline V gene encodes CDR1 SQVTM and CDR2 ANQGSEA. Here the CDR3 reads CSVGQDYGYTF. DNA for the CDR3: TGCAGCGTAGGACAAGACTATGGCTACACCTTC. The entire variable domain, with the rest obtained from reference TRBV29-1 and TRBJ1-2, is as follows: SAVISQKPSRDICQRGTSLTIQCQVDSQVTMMFWYRQQPGQSLTLIATANQGSEATYESGFVIDKFPISRPNLTFSTLTVSNMSPEDSSIYLCSVGQDYGYTFGSGTRLTVV.

Only a few counts were recorded for this clonotype. The chain joins TRBV29-1 to TRBJ2-1; no clear D gene. The CDR3 totals 14 residues. V lost 5 bases and J 7 bases, leaving 18 bases between the germline ends. CDR1 is SQVTM and CDR2 is ANQGSEA in the germline V gene. CDR3 bases: TGCAGCGTTCCGAGGAAGCAAGGGTTAAATGAGCAGTTCTTC. It codes for CSVPRKQGLNEQFF.

On this clonotype itself: This may be a read error, as it is one base from a much larger clone. This chain connects TRBV25-1 to TRBJ1-2; 7 bases match TRBD1. Per the germline V gene, CDR1 is MGHDK and CDR2 is SYGVNS. This CDR3 is built from 13 residues. CDR3 in DNA: TGTGCCAGCAGTCGCCAGGGGGTCTATGGCCACACCTTC. As protein: CASSRQGVYGHTF.

This clonotype has a count of ten or more. One end of the junction is discordant with germline, which a read error may explain. The chain has TRBV7-9 and TRBJ2-7; no clear D gene. This CDR3 region has 11 residues. Germline V gene data show CDR1 as SEHNR and CDR2 as FQNEAQ (reference sequence). The CDR3 reads CASSQGLEQYF. The CDR3 DNA is TGCGCCAGCAGCCAAGGGCTCGAGCAGTACTTC.

The V call is TRBV6-6, the J call TRBJ1-5; D not certain. V was cut by 2 bases and J by 8 bases, with 7 bases left in between. This CDR3 spans 12 amino acids. Germline V gene data show CDR1 as MNHNY and CDR2 as SVGAGI (reference sequence). The CDR3 region is CASSYANEPQHF. Here the CDR3 DNA reads TGTGCCAGCAGTTACGCTAATGAGCCCCAGCATTTT.

About this clonotype: A much larger clone is a single base away; this may be a read error. V and J are TRBV29-1 and TRBJ2-3, with D perhaps being TRBD1 or TRBD2 (5 bases each). CDR3 length: 15 residues. V was cut by 5 bases and J by 3 bases, with 18 bases left in between. Germline values: CDR1 SQVTM, CDR2 ANQGSEA. CDR3 in amino acids: CSVFTQGRGTDTQYF. In DNA, the CDR3 is TGCAGCGTTTTTACTCAGGGAAGAGGGACAGATACGCAGTATTTT.

This clonotype was found a few times. The chain has TRBV7-2 and TRBJ2-7; weak D call: TRBD1 (6 bases). The CDR3 length is 13 residues. Trimming shortened V by 8 bases and J by 7 bases, and 18 bases separated the two germline ends. Germline CDR1 and CDR2: SGHTA and FQGNSA. The chain's CDR3 is CASLRTGTGEQYF. CDR3 DNA: TGTGCCAGCCTTAGAACAGGGACGGGGGAGCAGTACTTC. Looking up the rest from reference TRBV7-2 and TRBJ2-7 gives the full variable domain: GAGVSQSPSNKVTEKGKDVELRCDPISGHTALYWYRQSLGQGLEFLIYFQGNSAPDKSGLPSDRFSAERTGGSVSTLTIQRTQQEDSAVYLCASLRTGTGEQYFGPGTRLTVT.

This clonotype was recorded many times. The J gene is TRBJ2-5, the V gene TRBV5-1; D perhaps matches TRBD2 (6 bases). Trimming left V 5 bases short and J 5 bases short, with 10 bases between. CDR1 and CDR2 from the germline V gene are SGHRS and YFSETQ. The CDR3 has 12 amino acids. The DNA for the CDR3 is TGCGCCAGCAGAGGGGCGGGGGAGACCCAGTACTTC. It translates to CASRGAGETQYF.

The chain combines TRBV3-1 with TRBJ2-7; no clear D gene. CDR1 and CDR2 (germline): LGHDT, YNNKEL (reference sequence). Trimming stripped 6 bases from V and 5 bases from J, with 8 bases between. This CDR3 has 11 amino acids. The CDR3 DNA sequence: TGTGCCAGCAGGTCTTGGGACGAGCAGTACTTC. Translation gives CASRSWDEQYF.

The rearrangement uses TRBV12-3 or TRBV12-4 and TRBJ2-3; D is tentatively TRBD1 or TRBD2 (5 bases each). The CDR3 length is 15 residues. Trimming stripped 5 bases from V and 4 bases from J, with 16 bases between. The DNA for the CDR3 is TGTGCCAGCAGTCTCCGGGGCTTTAACCCAGATACGCAGTATTTT. Translated, it gives CASSLRGFNPDTQYF.

This clonotype came up a few times. The chain employs TRBV20-1 and TRBJ2-1, with TRBD2 matching 8 bases. CDR1 and CDR2 from the germline V gene are DFQATT and SNEGSKA (reference sequence). Trimming cost V 5 bases and J 5 bases; bases outside gene matches: 8. CDR3 length: 14 residues. The CDR3 sequence is CSAQLAGKNNEQFF. The CDR3 coding sequence is TGCAGTGCTCAGCTAGCGGGCAAGAACAATGAGCAGTTCTTC.

This clonotype was counted at least ten times. CDR3 nucleotide sequence: TGTGCCAGCTCACCAGCACTAGCGGGAGGCTCCGAGCAGTTCTTC. Translation: CASSPALAGGSEQFF. The V call is TRBV18, the J call TRBJ2-1, with TRBD2 matching over 12 bases. CDR3 length: 15 amino acids. Trimming removed 2 bases from V and 10 bases from J; junction bases left unmatched: 6. Germline assignment: CDR1 KGHSH and CDR2 LQKENI.

The chain uses TRBV21-1 and TRBJ2-1; the table assigns TRBD2, which was not confirmed against the DNA. TRBV21-1 is labeled a pseudogene. This CDR3 has 17 residues. CDR3 sequence reads: CASSKSTSSPPTGGQFF. In DNA, the CDR3 is TGTGCCAGCAGCAAATCAACTAGCTCACCACCGACGGGCGGGCAGTTCTTC.

This clonotype has a handful of counts. This sequence joins TRBV5-1 and TRBJ2-1; D gene uncertain. Trimming took off 1 base at V and 7 bases at J, with 12 bases between the two ends. Germline-derived CDR1 and CDR2 are SGHRS and YFSETQ. The length of the CDR3 is 14 residues. CDR3 region: CASSLTQSENEQFF. DNA for the CDR3: TGCGCCAGCAGCTTGACACAGTCGGAAAATGAGCAGTTCTTC.

Ten or more counts support this clonotype. This chain joins TRBV7-3 and TRBJ2-3; the D gene is possibly TRBD2 (6 bases). This CDR3 contains 17 residues. Germline-derived CDR1 and CDR2 are SGHTA and FQGTGA. V lost 3 bases and J 0 bases, leaving 16 bases between the germline ends. The CDR3 DNA reads TGTGCCAGCAGCTTGGGCCCCAGCGGGCTTAGCACAGATACGCAGTATTTT. This encodes CASSLGPSGLSTDTQYF.

This clonotype has more than one count but fewer than ten. CDR3 in DNA: TGTGCCAGCAGCCCTGTCTTAGGGGGCTACACCTTC. Translating gives CASSPVLGGYTF. The chain has TRBV2 and TRBJ1-2; no clear D gene. The V gene lost 6 bases and the J gene lost 8 bases, with 13 bases spanning the gap. The CDR3 runs to 12 residues. CDR1 and CDR2 (germline): SNHLY, FYNNEI.

CDR3 sequence: CASNSGTAPYNEQYF. CDR3 in DNA: TGTGCCAGCAATTCCGGGACAGCTCCTTACAATGAGCAGTACTTC. The chain combines TRBV27 with TRBJ2-5, with 7 bases that match TRBD1. This CDR3 is 15 amino acids long. Germline CDR1 and CDR2: MNHEY and SMNVEV (reference sequence). J was trimmed by 11 bases and V by 7 bases; bases with no gene match: 19.

This clonotype was counted a single time. Possible read error: a much larger clone is one base away. The CDR3 DNA sequence: TGTGCCAGCAGCCTTGGGACTAGCGGAAATCAGTTCTTC. This sequence encodes CASSLGTSGNQFF. This chain connects TRBV3-1 to TRBJ2-1; 11 bases align to TRBD2. CDR1 is LGHDT, CDR2 YNNKEL, per germline (reference sequence). J lost 13 bases, V lost 4 bases, and 6 bases had no gene match. The CDR3 consists of 13 residues.